The 20 T cell receptor beta chains reported below all come from one sample, sequenced in a study of T-cell reconstitution after alpha-beta-depleted transplantation in children. This sample's TCRbeta library carried unique molecular identifier barcodes. TCRdb re-derived calls from the PCR reads in MiXCR, one entry per CDR3 protein. The sample includes 90,000 to 100,000 distinct CDR3 sequences, around 22% of them seen just once. The material sequenced was PBMCs, taken before TCRalphabeta/CD19-depleted stem cell transplant. The receptors shown here come from a boy aged 2 to 10 with acute lymphoblastic leukemia, due to receive a stem cell transplant.

This clonotype came up a few times. V usage is TRBV9 and J usage is TRBJ1-3; D may be TRBD1 (6 bases). In germline, CDR1 is SGDLS, CDR2 YYNGEE. The germline V and J ends were trimmed by 0 bases and 2 bases, with 12 bases remaining between them. This CDR3 is built from 16 residues. The CDR3 DNA follows: TGTGCCAGCAGCGTAGATTCCGGGGGCACTGGAAACACCATATATTTT. Its translation: CASSVDSGGTGNTIYF.

This clonotype was counted between two and nine times. The chain uses TRBV9 and TRBJ2-6; the match to TRBD2 covers 13 bases. The CDR3 totals 19 residues. Germline CDR1 and CDR2: SGDLS and YYNGEE. Trimming at V came to 2 bases and at J to 4 bases, leaving 9 bases not matched to a gene. This CDR3 is CASSVRTSGRADGANVLTF. The CDR3 DNA reads as TGTGCCAGCAGCGTCCGCACTAGCGGGAGGGCAGACGGGGCCAACGTCCTGACTTTC.

A few counts support this clonotype. The chain combines TRBV20-1 with TRBJ2-2; tentatively, D is TRBD1 (5 bases). This CDR3 spans 14 amino acids. The V and J ends lost 2 bases and 1 base respectively, with 8 bases between them. Germline loops: CDR1 DFQATT, CDR2 SNEGSKA (reference sequence). The CDR3, as DNA: TGCAGTGCTAGAAGGGGATGGAACACCGGGGAGCTGTTTTTT. It translates to CSARRGWNTGELFF.

The sample holds many counts of this clonotype. This chain joins TRBV7-2 and TRBJ2-6; D is ambiguous. The CDR3 is 14 residues long. V dropped 5 bases and J dropped 4 bases, with 9 bases sitting between them. From germline, CDR1 is SGHTA and CDR2 FQGNSA. CDR3 in amino acids: CASSTDQGANVLTF. CDR3 nucleotides: TGTGCCAGCAGCACCGACCAGGGGGCCAACGTCCTGACTTTC.

This clonotype came up many times. The genes are TRBV5-1 and TRBJ2-7; 12 bases are a match to TRBD2. Trimming cost V 4 bases and J 2 bases; bases outside gene matches: 4. The germline gives CDR1 SGHRS, CDR2 YFSETQ. The CDR3 totals 15 residues. The CDR3 sequence is CASSTGLAGTYEQYF. CDR3 nucleotides: TGCGCCAGCAGCACTGGACTAGCGGGGACCTACGAGCAGTACTTC.

V and J are TRBV5-1 and TRBJ2-1, with 12 bases that match TRBD1. After removal of 3 bases from V and 10 bases from J, the junction contained 11 bases not matched to a gene. CDR1 and CDR2 from the germline V gene are SGHRS and YFSETQ. The CDR3 consists of 16 residues. CDR3 loop: CASSYRWGTGGREQFF. The CDR3 DNA sequence: TGCGCCAGCAGCTATCGGTGGGGGACAGGGGGCAGAGAGCAGTTCTTC.

V and J are TRBV29-1 and TRBJ2-3; 11 bases fit TRBD1. The CDR3 runs to 14 residues. Unmatched junction bases numbered 9, after V lost 7 bases and J lost 6 bases. Germline CDR1 reads SQVTM; CDR2 reads ANQGSEA. This CDR3 reads CSALDRGRGDTQYF. The DNA of the CDR3 is TGCAGCGCCCTGGACAGGGGGCGCGGGGATACGCAGTATTTT.

This clonotype was detected only once. One end of the junction does not line up with germline, which may come from a read error. V gene TRBV5-1 combines with J gene TRBJ2-2, with D possibly matching TRBD2 (5 bases). Germline V CDR1 and CDR2: SGHRS, YFSETQ. The CDR3 contains 14 residues. The CDR3 DNA sequence: TGCGCCAGCAGCTTAGGCCATGACACCGGGGTGCTGTTTTTT. This gives the protein CASSLGHDTGVLFF.

V gene TRBV20-1 combines with J gene TRBJ1-2; no clear D. Germline V lookup: CDR1 DFQATT, CDR2 SNEGSKA (reference sequence). The CDR3 loop spans 11 amino acids. V lost 6 bases and J 7 bases, leaving 12 bases between the germline ends. DNA of the CDR3: TGCAGTGCGCGGAGGGAAACTGGCTACACCTTC. The encoded protein is CSARRETGYTF.

This clonotype was detected many times. The gene calls are TRBV3-1 and TRBJ2-2; TRBD2 matches at 7 bases. The germline V gene has CDR1 LGHDT and CDR2 YNNKEL (reference sequence). The J segment lost 5 bases and the V segment lost 5 bases, leaving 8 bases of the junction unmatched. This CDR3 has 15 residues. CDR3 region: CASSRGGSRTGELFF. In DNA form, the CDR3 reads TGTGCCAGCAGCAGGGGCGGGAGTAGGACCGGGGAGCTGTTTTTT. Supplemented by reference TRBV3-1 and TRBJ2-2, the full variable domain reads DTAVSQTPKYLVTQMGNDKSIKCEQNLGHDTMYWYKQDSKKFLKIMFSYNNKELIINETVPNRFSPKSPDKAHLNLHINSLELGDSAVYFCASSRGGSRTGELFFGEGSRLTVL.

The chain recombines TRBV4-2 with TRBJ2-7; 10 bases are a match to TRBD1. The CDR3 has 16 residues. The V segment lost 0 bases and the J segment 4 bases; nucleotides outside the gene matches: 6. Germline V CDR1 and CDR2: LGHNA, YNFKEQ. The CDR3 loop is CASSQDLTGGAYEQYF. In DNA form, the CDR3 reads TGTGCCAGCAGCCAAGACCTGACAGGGGGCGCGTACGAGCAGTACTTC.

The chain carries TRBV5-6 and TRBJ1-1, with TRBD1 as a possible D gene (5 bases). This CDR3 comprises 15 residues. Germline CDR1 is SGHDT and CDR2 is YYEEEE. V was trimmed by 3 bases and J by 5 bases, leaving 17 bases between them. This CDR3 reads CASSWRRGVGTEAFF. The CDR3 nucleotides are TGTGCCAGCAGCTGGAGAAGAGGGGTCGGGACTGAAGCTTTCTTT.

The rearrangement links TRBV2 to TRBJ1-1; D possibly corresponds to TRBD1 (6 bases). V was shortened by 1 base and J by 3 bases, with 12 bases between the two germline ends. Germline V gives CDR1 SNHLY, CDR2 FYNNEI. The CDR3 has 15 amino acids. CDR3 bases: TGTGCCAGCAGTGAAGAACAGGGAGAGTACACTGAAGCTTTCTTT. Translation: CASSEEQGEYTEAFF.

The V call is TRBV18, the J call TRBJ2-5; 12 bases are a match to TRBD2. This CDR3 is 15 amino acids long. Germline V gene data show CDR1 as KGHSH and CDR2 as LQKENI. The V segment lost 5 bases and the J segment 3 bases; nucleotides outside the gene matches: 4. The CDR3 is CASSASGRAKETQYF. The CDR3 nucleotides read TGTGCCAGCTCAGCTAGCGGGAGGGCCAAAGAGACCCAGTACTTC.

This clonotype was observed a handful of times. The rearrangement joins TRBV7-2 to TRBJ2-5; D is unresolved. The CDR3 contains 16 residues. V was cut by 1 base and J by 5 bases, with 17 bases left in between. Germline-derived CDR1 and CDR2 are SGHTA and FQGNSA. The CDR3, as DNA: TGTGCCAGCAGCTTAGGGGGTGCACGCTTCGGGGAGACCCAGTACTTC. It codes for CASSLGGARFGETQYF. Filled out from reference TRBV7-2 and TRBJ2-5, the complete variable domain reads GAGVSQSPSNKVTEKGKDVELRCDPISGHTALYWYRQSLGQGLEFLIYFQGNSAPDKSGLPSDRFSAERTGGSVSTLTIQRTQQEDSAVYLCASSLGGARFGETQYFGPGTRLLVL.

The sample holds a few counts of this clonotype. The CDR3 reads CATSRDNPGQVYEQYF. As DNA, the CDR3 is TGTGCCACCAGCAGAGACAACCCGGGACAGGTCTACGAGCAGTACTTC. J is TRBJ2-7 and V is TRBV15; 8 bases are shared with TRBD1. The germline V gene encodes CDR1 LNHNV and CDR2 YYDKDF (reference sequence). The length of the CDR3 is 16 residues. Germline trimming cut 0 bases from V and 3 bases from J; bases unmatched to any gene: 7. Variable domain in full (rest from reference TRBV15 and TRBJ2-7): DAMVIQNPRYQVTQFGKPVTLSCSQTLNHNVMYWYQQKSSQAPKLLFHYYDKDFNNEADTPDNFQSRRPNTSFCFLDIRSPGLGDTAMYLCATSRDNPGQVYEQYFGPGTRLTVT.

This clonotype occurred a few times. DNA of the CDR3: TGTGCCAGCAGTCCCTTCCGGGACAGAAAAAATCAGCCCCAGCATTTT. It is translated as CASSPFRDRKNQPQHF. The V call is TRBV7-2, the J call TRBJ1-5; the match to TRBD1 covers 7 bases. CDR3 length equals 16 residues. Germline CDR1 SGHTA, CDR2 FQGNSA. V was clipped by 6 bases and J by 4 bases; unmatched bases: 12.

This clonotype was observed a few times. The V call is TRBV27, the J call TRBJ2-3; D is undetermined. Deletions cut 4 bases from V and 5 bases from J, with 4 bases between. The CDR3 is made up of 11 amino acids. Germline V gene sequence: CDR1 MNHEY, CDR2 SMNVEV (reference sequence). CDR3 nucleotide sequence: TGTGCCAGCAGTTCCGGAGATACGCAGTATTTT. Protein sequence: CASSSGDTQYF.

The chain recombines TRBV10-3 with TRBJ2-2, with D uncertain. This CDR3 is 12 amino acids long. Trimming left V 8 bases short and J 4 bases short, with 8 bases between. CDR1 and CDR2 from the germline V gene are ENHRY and SYGVKD. CDR3 sequence: CAIGPRTGELFF. The CDR3 coding sequence is TGTGCCATCGGTCCACGCACCGGGGAGCTGTTTTTT.

The rearrangement links TRBV7-2 to TRBJ2-3, with D perhaps matching TRBD1 or TRBD2 (6 bases each). CDR3 length equals 16 residues. Trimming left V 5 bases short and J 3 bases short, with 18 bases between. The germline gives CDR1 SGHTA, CDR2 FQGNSA. This chain's CDR3 is CASSTRGGSGTDTQYF. The CDR3 bases are TGTGCCAGCAGCACTCGAGGGGGTAGCGGAACAGATACGCAGTATTTT.